This TCR beta chain was retrieved from a study of shared clonotypes between healthy human individuals. Study information: The study used three CD4 naive, three CD4 memory, two CD8 naive and one CD8 memory plate per donor.

CDR1 MNHNY and CDR2 SVGAGI come from the germline V gene (reference sequence). V shed 6 bases and J shed 5 bases, with 13 bases lying between them. The CDR3 loop spans 13 amino acids. Memory CD4+ cells were the fraction left after CD45RA+ naive selection. Authors' analysis steps: Junction-only immunoSEQ sequences carried no quality scores, so filtering differed. Assay used: immunoSEQ multiplex PCR; TCRdb lists only in-frame clones, some missing. Clonal size and the V and J genes are those of that table, whereas D and trimming came from the DNA. In the table there are more than 2 million clones, 90% to 95% of which are singletons.

This chain links TRBV6-6 with TRBJ1-1; a weak D match, TRBD1 (6 bases). Sequencing was carried out using naive CD4+ T cells sorted from blood. Regarding subset: CD45RA+ positively selected. This TCR was recovered from a man aged 18 to 29 in good health. CDR3 amino acids: CASRPRRGTEAFF. The CDR3 DNA is TGTGCCAGCAGGCCCAGGAGGGGGACTGAAGCTTTCTTT.